This T cell receptor beta chain was found in a study of TIL therapy for anti-PD-1-resistant metastatic lung cancer. Described time point: pre-treatment sample, taken before nivolumab and TIL therapy. The immunoSEQ assay was v3. Measured with immunoSEQ multiplex PCR; TCRdb has only the in-frame clones, and not every one. The sample has approximately 60,000 clones, 75% to 85% seen once. CDR1 and CDR2 (germline): SGHNT, YENEEA. V trimming: 5 bases; J trimming: 3 bases; junction bases outside the gene matches: 8. CDR3 size: 15 residues. The TCR originated in a person between 25 and 80 years old with non-small cell lung cancer. The starting material was blood, obtained at baseline. The chain uses TRBV11-3 and TRBJ2-7, with TRBD1 identical over 9 bases. CDR3 DNA sequence: TGTGCCAGCAGCCCGGGGACAGGGCTTGACTACGAGCAGTACTTC. Residues: CASSPGTGLDYEQYF.